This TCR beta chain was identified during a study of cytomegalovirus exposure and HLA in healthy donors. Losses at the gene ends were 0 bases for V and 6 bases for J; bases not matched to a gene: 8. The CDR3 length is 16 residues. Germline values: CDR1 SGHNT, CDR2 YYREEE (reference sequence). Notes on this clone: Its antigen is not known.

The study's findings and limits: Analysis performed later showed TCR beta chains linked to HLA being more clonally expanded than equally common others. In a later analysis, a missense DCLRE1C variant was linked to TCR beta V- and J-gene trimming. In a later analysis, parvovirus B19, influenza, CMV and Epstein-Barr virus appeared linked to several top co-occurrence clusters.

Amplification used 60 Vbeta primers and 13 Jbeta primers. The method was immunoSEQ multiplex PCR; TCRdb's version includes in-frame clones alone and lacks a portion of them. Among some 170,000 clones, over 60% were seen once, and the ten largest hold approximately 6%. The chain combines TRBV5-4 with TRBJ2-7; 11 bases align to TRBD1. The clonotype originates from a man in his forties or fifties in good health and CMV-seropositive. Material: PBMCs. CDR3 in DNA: TGTGCCAGCAGCTTGGGACTTGGACAGGGGGCATCCGAGCAGTACTTC. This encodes CASSLGLGQGASEQYF.